These 26 T cell receptor beta chains were all obtained from the same sample, sequenced in a study of tumor and adjacent non-tumor tissue in lung cancer. No cell sorting was done before RNA was extracted from the tissue. The library came from three nested PCR rounds adapted from ARM-PCR protocols. MiXCR was run by TCRdb on the multiplex PCR reads, yielding one entry per CDR3 protein. In the table there are 120,000 or so distinct CDR3 sequences, about 66% of which are singletons. The material sequenced was lung tumor tissue. Source of these receptors: a man between 25 and 39 years old with non-small cell lung cancer.

With respect to this clonotype: Being one base from a much bigger clone, this may be a read error. V usage is TRBV29-1 and J usage is TRBJ2-1, with D tentatively TRBD1 or TRBD2 (5 bases each). Looked up from germline, CDR1 is SQVTM and CDR2 is ANQGSEA. V was pared by 7 bases and J by 3 bases, with 13 bases between. The CDR3 is 13 residues long. Here the CDR3 DNA reads TGCAGCGCACAGGACTGGTTCTACAATGAGCAGTTCTTC. This codes for CSAQDWFYNEQFF.

This clonotype was recorded at least ten times. V usage is TRBV6-2 or TRBV6-3 and J usage is TRBJ2-1, with TRBD2 identical over 9 bases. The V gene's germline CDR1 is MNHEY and CDR2 SVGEGT. Trimming at V came to 7 bases and at J to 7 bases, leaving 17 bases not matched to a gene. This CDR3 has 17 amino acids. DNA of the CDR3: TGTGCCAGCAACCCCCGAGGGGCGGGGGGGCCCTCTAATGAGCAGTTCTTC. Encoded protein: CASNPRGAGGPSNEQFF.

Concerning this clonotype: A clone one base away is much larger, so this may be a read error. In DNA form, the CDR3 reads TGTGCCTGCAGTGCCAGCGGGGGGAGGTACGAGCAGTACTTC. It codes for CACSASGGRYEQYF. The chain links TRBV6-2 or TRBV6-3 to TRBJ2-7; 9 bases align to TRBD2. Germline V gene lookup returns CDR1 MNHEY and CDR2 SVGEGT. The CDR3 totals 14 residues.

With respect to this clonotype: Without the conserved terminal phenylalanine or tryptophan, this CDR3 likely stems from a read error. The chain has TRBV20-1 and TRBJ1-6; D remains ambiguous. This CDR3 spans 14 amino acids. Germline-derived CDR1 and CDR2 are DFQATT and SNEGSKA (reference sequence). The CDR3 sequence is CSGRAGYDNSHLHS. DNA for the CDR3: TGCAGTGGGCGAGCTGGGTACGATAATTCACACCTCCACTCT.

Regarding this clonotype: At one of its ends the junction is not consistent with the germline gene, which may arise from a read error. The rearrangement uses TRBV29-1 and TRBJ2-7; 7 bases line up with TRBD1. CDR1 SQVTM and CDR2 ANQGSEA come from the germline V gene. The CDR3 runs to 13 residues. The CDR3: CSVRDSHSYGQYF. DNA of the CDR3: TGCAGCGTTCGGGACAGTCACAGCTACGGGCAGTACTTC.

This clonotype has a count of ten or more. The chain recombines TRBV4-2 with TRBJ2-7, with 11 bases fitting TRBD2. The CDR3 has 17 amino acids. Germline V lookup: CDR1 LGHNA, CDR2 YNFKEQ. The ends lost 3 bases at V and 3 bases at J; junction bases unmatched: 10. The CDR3 here is CASSQLLAGGMVYEQYF. The CDR3, as DNA: TGTGCCAGCAGCCAGCTCCTAGCGGGGGGCATGGTCTACGAGCAGTACTTC.

V and J are TRBV11-1 and TRBJ2-3; D gene ambiguous. The CDR3 has 12 residues. V shed 7 bases and J shed 4 bases, with 9 bases lying between them. From germline, CDR1 is SGHAT and CDR2 FQDESV (reference sequence). The CDR3 loop is CASNPRADTQYF. CDR3 bases: TGTGCCAGCAACCCAAGAGCAGATACGCAGTATTTT.

The chain employs TRBV6-1 and TRBJ2-7, with 9 positions matching TRBD2. Unmatched junction bases numbered 4, after V lost 5 bases and J lost 2 bases. Germline CDR1 and CDR2: MNHNS and SASEGT. The CDR3 runs 14 residues. The CDR3 DNA follows: TGTGCCAGCAGTAAACTAGCGGGCACCTACGAGCAGTACTTC. This codes for CASSKLAGTYEQYF.

With respect to this clonotype: One end of the junction fails to match germline, which may point to a read error. The genes are TRBV20-1 and TRBJ2-7, with 9 bases that match TRBD2. The CDR3 length is 13 residues. Germline V gene sequence: CDR1 DFQATT, CDR2 SNEGSKA (reference sequence). The CDR3 protein is CIARIAGVGEQYF. CDR3 in DNA: TGCATTGCTAGGATAGCGGGGGTGGGGGAGCAGTACTTC.

About this clonotype itself: At one boundary the junction diverges from the germline segment, which might be a read error. The chain links TRBV5-6 to TRBJ2-1; maybe TRBD2 (6 bases). Looked up from germline, CDR1 is SGHDT and CDR2 is YYEEEE. This CDR3 contains 13 residues. In DNA, the CDR3 is TGTGCCACCAGCTCGACTAGTTACAATGAGCAGTCCTTC. Residues: CATSSTSYNEQSF.

With regard to this clonotype: As the CDR3 is not closed by the conserved phenylalanine or tryptophan, this likely results from a read error. The genes are TRBV4-1 and TRBJ2-7; 8 bases line up with TRBD1. The germline CDR1 and CDR2 sequences are MGHRA and YSYEKL. This CDR3 has 16 residues. The CDR3 reads CASNQGPTGGTYDQYL. CDR3 bases: TGCGCCAGCAACCAGGGACCTACAGGGGGGACCTACGACCAGTACCTC.

With respect to this clonotype: Since a much larger clone is just one base distant, this may be a read error. The chain joins TRBV12-3 or TRBV12-4 to TRBJ1-1; D ambiguous. The CDR3 length is 14 residues. The CDR3 DNA is TGTGACAGCAGTAATCCCTTTCTGGACACTGAAGCTTTCTTT. Encoded protein: CDSSNPFLDTEAFF.

This clonotype was detected ten times or more. The chain uses TRBV6-1 and TRBJ1-3, with 11 bases aligning to TRBD1. The junction had 4 bases not matched to a gene; V was cut back by 5 bases and J by 1 base. Germline CDR1 and CDR2: MNHNS and SASEGT. This CDR3 has 16 amino acids. CDR3 sequence: CASSWGTGGSGNTIYF. CDR3 nucleotides: TGTGCCAGCAGTTGGGGGACAGGGGGGTCTGGAAACACCATATATTTT.

This clonotype was seen only a few times. A much larger clone sits a single nucleotide away, making a read error possible. The gene calls are TRBV6-2 or TRBV6-3 and TRBJ1-1; 7 bases align to TRBD1. V gave up 6 bases and J gave up 4 bases; unmatched junction bases: 8. This CDR3 comprises 14 residues. CDR1 and CDR2 (germline): MNHEY, SVGEGT. The CDR3: CASRSMDRPTEAFF. CDR3 DNA sequence: TGTGCCAGCAGATCCATGGACAGGCCCACTGAAGCTTTCTTT.

This clonotype was seen once. This CDR3 is missing its conserved last phenylalanine or tryptophan, likely due to a read error. V is TRBV20-1 and J is TRBJ1-2; 10 bases map to TRBD1. Germline V lookup: CDR1 DFQATT, CDR2 SNEGSKA (reference sequence). The CDR3 consists of 13 residues. The CDR3 coding sequence is TGCAGTGCTAGGACAGGGGGCGACTATGGTTACACCCTC. This codes for CSARTGGDYGYTL.

V and J are TRBV7-9 and TRBJ2-5; 9 bases line up with TRBD2. Germline V lookup: CDR1 SEHNR, CDR2 FQNEAQ (reference sequence). With 4 bases clipped from V and 7 bases from J, the junction kept 13 bases outside the gene matches. The CDR3 spans 16 residues. CDR3 in DNA: TGTGCCAGCAGCTCTATGGTAGCGGGGGACCCACGGACCCAGTACTTC. It yields the protein CASSSMVAGDPRTQYF.

With regard to this clonotype: With a much larger clone just one base away, this may be a read error. The genes are TRBV6-2 or TRBV6-3 and TRBJ2-7; 10 bases line up with TRBD2. Germline V gene sequence: CDR1 MNHEY, CDR2 SVGEGT. The CDR3 totals 13 residues. DNA for the CDR3: TGTGCCAGCAGTTGGACTAGCGGATACGAGCATTACTTC. Translated, it gives CASSWTSGYEHYF.

Regarding this clonotype: This may arise from a read error, as a much more abundant clone is one base away. This chain joins TRBV29-1 and TRBJ1-3; D is perhaps TRBD1 (5 bases). The germline V gene has CDR1 SQVTM and CDR2 ANQGSEA. The CDR3 spans 13 residues. CDR3 sequence: CSVADSSRNTIYF. CDR3 in DNA: TGCAGCGTCGCCGACAGCTCTAGAAACACCATATATTTT.

This chain uses TRBV20-1 with TRBJ2-5; 10 bases match TRBD2. This CDR3 has 16 residues. Per germline, CDR1 DFQATT and CDR2 SNEGSKA (reference sequence). The CDR3 here is CSAPPWGTSESSAQYF. CDR3 nucleotide sequence: TGCAGCGCTCCACCGTGGGGGACTAGCGAGAGCTCGGCCCAGTACTTC.

This clonotype occurred many times. The rearrangement joins TRBV29-1 to TRBJ2-1; D possibly corresponds to TRBD2 (6 bases). Germline values: CDR1 SQVTM, CDR2 ANQGSEA. Trimming pared 1 base from V and 9 bases from J, leaving 19 bases between. The CDR3 spans 15 residues. CDR3 sequence (DNA): TGCAGCGTTGAAGGTAGCCAGCGGGTTAATAGTGAGCAGTTCTTC. Amino acids: CSVEGSQRVNSEQFF.

Concerning this clonotype itself: A much larger clone differs from this one at a single base, so this may be a read error. This sequence joins TRBV5-6 and TRBJ2-1; perhaps TRBD1 as D (5 bases). The CDR3 spans 16 residues. Germline lookup yields CDR1 SGHDT and CDR2 YYEEEE. In DNA form, the CDR3 reads TGTGCCTGCAGCCTTAGACAGAGTCGCTCCTACAATGAGCAGTTCTTC. As protein: CACSLRQSRSYNEQFF.

This clonotype has at least ten counts. The rearrangement uses TRBV4-2 and TRBJ2-1; TRBD1 matches 9 bases. The CDR3 spans 16 residues. Germline V gene data show CDR1 as LGHNA and CDR2 as YNFKEQ. J was trimmed by 3 bases and V by 0 bases; bases with no gene match: 3. The CDR3 nucleotides are TGTGCCAGCAGCCAAGATGCGGGACAGGGCTACAATGAGCAGTTCTTC. It specifies CASSQDAGQGYNEQFF.

This clonotype has a handful of counts. This could be a read error, since a much larger clone is one nucleotide away. V is TRBV4-3 and J is TRBJ1-4; D uncertain. Germline CDR1 and CDR2: LGHNA and YSLEER. Trimming stripped 0 bases from V and 2 bases from J, with 4 bases between. The CDR3 length is 14 residues. The CDR3 DNA is TGCGCCAGCAGCCAAGATTGGACTAATGAAAAACTGTTTTTT. The encoded protein is CASSQDWTNEKLFF.

Comment on this clonotype: This may be a read error, as it is one base from a much larger clone. The conserved phenylalanine or tryptophan is not found at the CDR3 terminus, so this likely reflects a read error. The rearrangement uses TRBV29-1 and TRBJ1-2; unclear D gene. From germline, CDR1 is SQVTM and CDR2 ANQGSEA. The CDR3 loop spans 11 amino acids. The CDR3 is CSTRRVDGYTY. CDR3 nucleotides: TGCAGTACTCGGAGGGTCGATGGCTACACCTAC.

This chain joins TRBV7-3 and TRBJ2-3; D gene unclear. Trimming removed 5 bases at V and 0 bases at J, with 9 bases between. The CDR3 has 14 amino acids. Germline V gives CDR1 SGHTA, CDR2 FQGTGA. CDR3 in DNA: TGTGCCAGCAGCAAATATAATAGCACAGATACGCAGTATTTT. As protein: CASSKYNSTDTQYF.

V and J are TRBV6-6 and TRBJ2-1; tentatively, D is TRBD1 or TRBD2 (6 bases each). Trimming took off 4 bases at V and 0 bases at J, with 19 bases between the two ends. The V gene's germline CDR1 is MNHNY and CDR2 SVGAGI (reference sequence). The CDR3 extends over 18 amino acids. The CDR3 nucleotides read TGTGCCAGCAGTTCCGGGAATAGGGGGGCAAGCTCCTACAATGAGCAGTTCTTC. Amino acid sequence: CASSSGNRGASSYNEQFF.